This T cell receptor (beta chain) stems from a study of human T cells and chemical hapten exposure. Study at large: While the approximately 24-week study was under way, patients received diphenylcyclopropenone on the scalp every week. Findings of the study overall: Sensitizing with DPC caused no change in TCRs above 1 in 1000 frequency.

The CDR3 loop spans 13 amino acids. The germline CDR1 and CDR2 sequences are SGHTA and FQGTGA. With 5 bases clipped from V and 5 bases from J, the junction kept 5 bases outside the gene matches. The table lists this clonotype with many counts. Its antigen is currently unknown. The sample's time point: pre-sensitization, week 0. Treatment here: therapeutic diphenylcyclopropenone sensitization with weekly scalp DPC. Original processing methods: Sample TCR totals centred on a median of approximately 96,000, ranging about 20,000 to 690,600. From the RACE reads, TCRdb called clonotypes with MiXCR, one entry per CDR3 protein. The V and J calls come from TCRdb's annotation, not from the publication. The sample includes roughly 90,000 distinct CDR3 sequences, 9.6% of them seen just once.

This rearrangement joins TRBV7-3 to TRBJ1-1; 7 bases fit TRBD1. This clonotype was sampled from a woman between 35 and 50 years old with alopecia areata. Some clones in this sample may be carry-over from other donors' samples. Sequencing was performed on whole blood, taken in connection with sensitization to the hapten diphenylcyclopropenone (DPC). The CDR3 DNA reads TGTGCCAGCAGCATTACAGGGGTAACTGAAGCTTTCTTT. Translation: CASSITGVTEAFF.